This T cell receptor (beta chain) was sequenced for a study of control samples from healthy donors and cancer patients. V was shortened by 2 bases and J by 5 bases, with 12 bases between the two germline ends. The germline gives CDR1 KGHSH, CDR2 LQKENI. This CDR3 is built from 14 residues. TCRdb's table, derived via immunoSEQ multiplex PCR, lists solely in-frame clones and lacks some. The data hold 95,000 to 150,000 clones, with 80% to 90% observed a single time. The sample was blood. The gene calls are TRBV18 and TRBJ1-1; the D gene is possibly TRBD1 (6 bases). The sequence derives from a man between 60 and 75 years old in good health. The CDR3 coding sequence is TGTGCCAGCTCACCAATTGCAGGGGAAACTGAAGCTTTCTTT. Protein product: CASSPIAGETEAFF.